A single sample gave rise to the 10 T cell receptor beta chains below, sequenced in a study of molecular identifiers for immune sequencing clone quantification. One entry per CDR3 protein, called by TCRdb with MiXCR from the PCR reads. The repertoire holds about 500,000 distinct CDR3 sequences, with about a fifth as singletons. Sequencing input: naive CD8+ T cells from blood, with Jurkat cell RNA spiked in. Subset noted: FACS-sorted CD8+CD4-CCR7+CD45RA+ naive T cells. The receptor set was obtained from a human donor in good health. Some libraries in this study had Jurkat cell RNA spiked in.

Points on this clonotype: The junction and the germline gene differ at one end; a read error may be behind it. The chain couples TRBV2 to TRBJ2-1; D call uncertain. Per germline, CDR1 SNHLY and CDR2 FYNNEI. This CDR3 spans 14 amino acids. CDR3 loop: CVSKLNERETEQFF. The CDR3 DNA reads TGTGTCAGCAAGTTGAACGAGCGTGAGACTGAGCAGTTCTTC.

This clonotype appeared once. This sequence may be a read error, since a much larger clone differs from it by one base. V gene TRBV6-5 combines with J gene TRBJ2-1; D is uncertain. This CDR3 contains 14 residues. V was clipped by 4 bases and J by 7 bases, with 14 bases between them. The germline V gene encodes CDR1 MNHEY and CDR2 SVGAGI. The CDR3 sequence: CASSCSPEANEQFF. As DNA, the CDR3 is TGTGCCAGCAGTTGCTCTCCCGAGGCTAATGAGCAGTTCTTC.

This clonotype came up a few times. The CDR3 sequence is CASSSDNREHRQGYTF. The CDR3, as DNA: TGTGCCAGCAGCTCAGATAACAGGGAACATCGCCAAGGCTACACCTTC. The J gene is TRBJ1-2, the V gene TRBV13; TRBD1 is a possible D gene (6 bases). Germline lookup yields CDR1 PRHDT and CDR2 FYEKMQ (reference sequence). The CDR3 is 16 residues long. V gave up 4 bases and J gave up 8 bases, with 23 bases separating them. The full variable domain, rest sourced from reference TRBV13 and TRBJ1-2, is AAGVIQSPRHLIKEKRETATLKCYPIPRHDTVYWYQQGPGQDPQFLISFYEKMQSDKGSIPDRFSAQQFSDYHSELNMSSLELGDSALYFCASSSDNREHRQGYTFGSGTRLTVV.

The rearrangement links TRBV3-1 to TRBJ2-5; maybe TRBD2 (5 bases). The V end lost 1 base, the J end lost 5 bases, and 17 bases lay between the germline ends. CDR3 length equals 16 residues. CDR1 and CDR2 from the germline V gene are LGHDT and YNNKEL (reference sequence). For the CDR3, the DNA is TGTGCCAGCAGCCAAGCCGAACTAGGTCCAAGGGAGACCCAGTACTTC. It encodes CASSQAELGPRETQYF.

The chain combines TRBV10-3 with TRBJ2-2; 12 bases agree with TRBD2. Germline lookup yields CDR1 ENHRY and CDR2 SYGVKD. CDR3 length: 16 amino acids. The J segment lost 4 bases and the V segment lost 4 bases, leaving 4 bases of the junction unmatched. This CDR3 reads CAISGLAGESTGELFF. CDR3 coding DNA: TGTGCCATCAGTGGACTAGCGGGAGAGTCCACCGGGGAGCTGTTTTTT.

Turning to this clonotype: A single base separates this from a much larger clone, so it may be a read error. The CDR3 spells CSARDSRTAGMVCEQYF. The CDR3 DNA sequence: TGCAGTGCTAGAGATAGTCGGACGGCAGGGATGGTGTGCGAGCAGTACTTC. The genes are TRBV20-1 and TRBJ2-7; tentative D call: TRBD1 (5 bases). Per the germline V gene, CDR1 is DFQATT and CDR2 is SNEGSKA (reference sequence). Trimming shortened V by 0 bases and J by 6 bases, and 24 bases separated the two germline ends. The CDR3 sequence is 17 residues long.

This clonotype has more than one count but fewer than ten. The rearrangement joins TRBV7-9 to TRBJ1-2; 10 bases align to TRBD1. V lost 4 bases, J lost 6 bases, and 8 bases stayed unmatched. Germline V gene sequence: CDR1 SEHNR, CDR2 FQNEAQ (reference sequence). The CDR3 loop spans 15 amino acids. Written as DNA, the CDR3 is TGTGCCAGCAGCTCGCGGACAGGGGGGCAGGATGGCTACACCTTC. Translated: CASSSRTGGQDGYTF.

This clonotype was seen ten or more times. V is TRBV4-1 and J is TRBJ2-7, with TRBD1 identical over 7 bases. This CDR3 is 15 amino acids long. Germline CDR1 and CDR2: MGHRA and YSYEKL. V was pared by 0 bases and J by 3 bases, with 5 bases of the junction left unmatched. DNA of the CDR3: TGCGCCAGCAGCCAAGATTGGGGGACAGTCTACGAGCAGTACTTC. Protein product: CASSQDWGTVYEQYF.

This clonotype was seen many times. CDR3 residues: CAITTSGGGPAFF. CDR3 DNA sequence: TGTGCCATCACGACTAGCGGGGGTGGGCCGGCGTTCTTC. This sequence joins TRBV10-3 and TRBJ2-1; 12 nucleotides agree with TRBD2. The length of the CDR3 is 13 residues. The V gene end was trimmed by 7 bases and the J gene end by 15 bases; junction bases not matched to a gene: 10. Germline V gene data show CDR1 as ENHRY and CDR2 as SYGVKD.

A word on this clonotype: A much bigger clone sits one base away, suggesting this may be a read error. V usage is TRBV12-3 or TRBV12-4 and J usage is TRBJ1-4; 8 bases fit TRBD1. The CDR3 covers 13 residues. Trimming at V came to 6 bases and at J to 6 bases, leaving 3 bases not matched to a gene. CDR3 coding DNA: TGTGCCAGCAGGCGGACAGGGTATGAAAAACTGTTTTTT. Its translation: CASRRTGYEKLFF.